What follows describes a single T cell receptor (beta chain). This entry is derived from a study of blood T cell repertoires in COVID-19. On the study more broadly: Some COVID-19 samples were acute and others convalescent; all came from the United States, Italy and Spain. Sample material is recorded as cDNA or gDNA derived from T cells, B-cell-depleted T cells, or PBMCs.

Germline loops: CDR1 MDHEN, CDR2 SYDVKM. The V end lost 1 base, the J end lost 4 bases, and 5 bases lay between the germline ends. This CDR3 contains 12 residues. Produced via immunoSEQ multiplex PCR; TCRdb's table is partial and in-frame only. Here the sample spans around 180,000 clones, 86% being singletons. Sequenced: peripheral blood. This receptor was taken from a man between 70 and 80 years old with active or convalescent COVID-19. The rearrangement uses TRBV28 and TRBJ2-7; D remains unclear. DNA of the CDR3: TGTGCCAGCAGTTTATCCCTATACGAGCAGTACTTC. Protein product: CASSLSLYEQYF.